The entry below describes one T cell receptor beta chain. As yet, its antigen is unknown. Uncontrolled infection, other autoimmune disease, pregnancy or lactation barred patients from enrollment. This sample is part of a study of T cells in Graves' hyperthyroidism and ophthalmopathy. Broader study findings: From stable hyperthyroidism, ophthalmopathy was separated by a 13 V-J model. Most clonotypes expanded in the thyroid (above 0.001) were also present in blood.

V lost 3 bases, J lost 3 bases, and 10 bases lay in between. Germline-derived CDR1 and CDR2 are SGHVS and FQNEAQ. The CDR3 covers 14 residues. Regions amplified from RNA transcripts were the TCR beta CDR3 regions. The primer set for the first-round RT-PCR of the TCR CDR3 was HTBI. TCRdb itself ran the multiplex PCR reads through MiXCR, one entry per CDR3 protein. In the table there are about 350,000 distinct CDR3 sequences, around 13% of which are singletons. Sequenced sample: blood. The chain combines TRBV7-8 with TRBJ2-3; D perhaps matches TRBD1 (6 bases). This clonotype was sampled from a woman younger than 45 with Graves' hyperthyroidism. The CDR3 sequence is CASSFSGQTDTQYF. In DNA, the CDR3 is TGTGCCAGCAGCTTCTCGGGACAAACAGATACGCAGTATTTT.